The 2 T cell receptor beta chains in this list originate from one sample, sequenced in a study of control samples from healthy donors and cancer patients. Sequenced by immunoSEQ multiplex PCR; TCRdb stores in-frame clones only, minus some. This sample yields 210,000 or so clones, of which 91% are seen a single time; about 2% belongs to the top ten. Material: blood. The receptors shown here come from a man under 40 in good health.

The rearrangement joins TRBV4-1 to TRBJ1-5; D possibly corresponds to TRBD1 (6 bases). This CDR3 is built from 16 residues. The ends were cut back, 0 bases at V and 4 bases at J, with 13 bases in the middle. The V gene's germline CDR1 is MGHRA and CDR2 YSYEKL. CDR3 sequence (DNA): TGCGCCAGCAGCCAAGATCCAGGGGTGCGTAATCAGCCCCAGCATTTT. Protein product: CASSQDPGVRNQPQHF.

In its sample, this clone was seen once. The chain employs TRBV6-5 and TRBJ2-1, with 14 bases fitting TRBD2. Germline V CDR1 and CDR2: MNHEY, SVGAGI. The trim removed 8 bases at V and 8 bases at J, leaving 8 bases unmatched. The CDR3 extends over 15 amino acids. CDR3 region: CASHPRLAGGHEQFF. The CDR3 coding sequence is TGTGCCAGCCACCCAAGACTAGCGGGGGGGCATGAGCAGTTCTTC.